This entry lists 27 T cell receptor beta chains sequenced from one sample in a study of CD4 T cells in relation to SARS-CoV-2 and coronaviruses. CD4+ T cells from unexposed donors were obtained before the COVID-19 pandemic (2011-2018). Profiled with immunoSEQ multiplex PCR; TCRdb holds only in-frame clones, not every one. The profile shows 60,000 to 80,000 clones, about 89% of them singletons. The sequenced sample consisted of memory CD4+ T cells from PBMCs. These receptors originate from a human donor in good health.

The chain has TRBV7-3 and TRBJ2-1; 7 nucleotides match TRBD2. Germline CDR1 is SGHTA and CDR2 is FQGTGA. Losses at the gene ends were 5 bases for V and 11 bases for J; bases not matched to a gene: 6. The CDR3 sequence is 12 residues long. The CDR3 bases are TGTGCCAGCAGCCCCGGGGAGGGTAAGCAGTTCTTC. Translating gives CASSPGEGKQFF.

The chain has TRBV18 and TRBJ2-5; D is perhaps TRBD2 (5 bases). Trimming took 0 bases from V and 5 from J, leaving 10 bases between them. There are 14 residues in the CDR3. Germline loops: CDR1 KGHSH, CDR2 LQKENI. CDR3 residues: CASSPPGVGETQYF. In DNA form, the CDR3 reads TGTGCCAGCTCACCACCCGGGGTTGGCGAGACCCAGTACTTC.

The chain couples TRBV2 to TRBJ1-5; D remains unclear. The germline V gene has CDR1 SNHLY and CDR2 FYNNEI. This CDR3 region has 11 residues. The germline V and J ends were trimmed by 6 bases and 9 bases, with 9 bases remaining between them. This chain's CDR3 is CASSQDGPQHF. DNA for the CDR3: TGTGCCAGCAGCCAAGACGGGCCCCAGCATTTT.

V gene TRBV15 combines with J gene TRBJ1-1; TRBD1 matches 7 bases. This CDR3 region has 13 residues. CDR1 is LNHNV and CDR2 is YYDKDF in the germline V gene (reference sequence). With V trimmed by 1 base and J by 9 bases, 5 bases remained unmatched. CDR3 DNA: TGTGCCACCAGCAGAGGGCGACAGGGTAAAGCTTTCTTT. Amino acids: CATSRGRQGKAFF.

The chain carries TRBV5-4 and TRBJ2-2, with 7 bases lining up with TRBD1. Germline CDR1 SGHNT, CDR2 YYREEE (reference sequence). With V trimmed by 3 bases and J by 0 bases, 8 bases remained unmatched. The CDR3 extends over 17 amino acids. Here the CDR3 reads CASSSHRDSSNTGELFF. In DNA, the CDR3 is TGTGCCAGCAGCTCCCACCGGGACAGCTCGAACACCGGGGAGCTGTTTTTT.

CDR3 DNA sequence: TGTGCCAGCAGTTCCCCCTTAAGGGGCGCGGATCGAGAGCAGTACTTC. Translation: CASSSPLRGADREQYF. The V gene is TRBV2, the J gene TRBJ2-7; D is possibly TRBD1 (5 bases). The CDR3 has 16 amino acids. Trimming cost V 5 bases and J 7 bases, with 24 bases left between them. Germline-derived CDR1 and CDR2 are SNHLY and FYNNEI.

The table lists this clone with a few counts. This chain links TRBV28 with TRBJ2-7; possibly TRBD2 for D (5 bases). Germline V gives CDR1 MDHEN, CDR2 SYDVKM. The CDR3 has 10 amino acids. The V and J ends lost 6 bases and 5 bases respectively, with 5 bases between them. CDR3 protein: CASSGDEQYF. CDR3 sequence (DNA): TGTGCCAGCAGCGGGGACGAGCAGTACTTC.

The CDR3 protein is CASSSGQAYYGYTF. The CDR3, as DNA: TGTGCCAGCAGCTCCGGACAGGCTTACTATGGCTACACCTTC. J is TRBJ1-2 and V is TRBV7-8, with 7 bases lining up with TRBD1. The CDR3 extends over 14 amino acids. Germline CDR1 reads SGHVS; CDR2 reads FQNEAQ. With V trimmed by 4 bases and J by 3 bases, 5 bases remained unmatched.

This clone came up once. The chain carries TRBV5-1 and TRBJ2-7, with 12 positions matching TRBD2. V lost 4 bases, J lost 1 base, and 3 bases stayed unmatched. This CDR3 has 15 residues. The V gene's germline CDR1 is SGHRS and CDR2 YFSETQ. Here the CDR3 DNA reads TGCGCCAGCAGCCAGGGACTAGCGGGTTCCTACGAGCAGTACTTC. This gives the protein CASSQGLAGSYEQYF.

This clone came up a few times. The genes are TRBV9 and TRBJ1-6; D is uncertain. The CDR3 length is 13 residues. V shed 0 bases and J shed 8 bases, with 6 bases lying between them. CDR1 and CDR2 from the germline V gene are SGDLS and YYNGEE. CDR3 region: CASSVGPDSPLHF. CDR3 bases: TGTGCCAGCAGCGTAGGTCCAGATTCACCCCTCCACTTT.

The chain combines TRBV19 with TRBJ1-2; 9 bases map to TRBD1. The CDR3 contains 14 residues. Trimming removed 5 bases from V and 4 bases from J; junction bases left unmatched: 5. The germline V gene has CDR1 LNHDA and CDR2 SQIVND (reference sequence). The CDR3 here is CASSGTGGSYGYTF. CDR3 in DNA: TGTGCCAGTAGTGGAACAGGGGGCTCCTATGGCTACACCTTC.

The chain carries TRBV2 and TRBJ1-1; TRBD1 matches 7 bases. Per germline, CDR1 SNHLY and CDR2 FYNNEI. The CDR3 length is 16 residues. V lost 4 bases, J lost 10 bases, and 18 bases stayed unmatched. CDR3 amino acids: CASSGRFPGQTSGAFF. The CDR3 DNA reads as TGTGCCAGCAGTGGTCGCTTTCCGGGACAGACTTCCGGAGCTTTCTTT. Variable domain in full (rest from reference TRBV2 and TRBJ1-1): EPEVTQTPSHQVTQMGQEVILRCVPISNHLYFYWYRQILGQKVEFLVSFYNNEISEKSEIFDDQFSVERPDGSNFTLKIRSTKLEDSAMYFCASSGRFPGQTSGAFFGQGTRLTVV.

This sequence joins TRBV7-9 and TRBJ2-3; D is undetermined. V lost 0 bases and J lost 0, with 10 bases in between. This CDR3 contains 16 residues. CDR1 is SEHNR and CDR2 is FQNEAQ in the germline V gene (reference sequence). The CDR3 is CASSLAISPSTDTQYF. The CDR3 bases are TGTGCCAGCAGCTTAGCGATTTCCCCTAGCACAGATACGCAGTATTTT.

The rearrangement uses TRBV7-8 and TRBJ1-3; D unresolved. This CDR3 has 15 residues. V was shortened by 2 bases and J by 6 bases, with 14 bases between the two germline ends. Per the germline V gene, CDR1 is SGHVS and CDR2 is FQNEAQ. CDR3 coding DNA: TGTGCCAGCAGCTTAAGATCGAGGCCAGAAAACACCATATATTTT. It encodes CASSLRSRPENTIYF. Full variable domain (remainder filled in from reference TRBV7-8 and TRBJ1-3): GAGVSQSPRYKVAKRGQDVALRCDPISGHVSLFWYQQALGQGPEFLTYFQNEAQLDKSGLPSDRFFAERPEGSVSTLKIQRTQQEDSAVYLCASSLRSRPENTIYFGEGSWLTVV.

CDR3 sequence reads: CATRLVGQGNEKLFF. The CDR3 DNA sequence: TGTGCCACCCGACTGGTGGGACAGGGGAACGAAAAACTGTTTTTT. The rearrangement uses TRBV28 and TRBJ1-4; 10 bases match TRBD1. Trimming cost V 10 bases and J 8 bases; bases outside gene matches: 13. The germline V gene has CDR1 MDHEN and CDR2 SYDVKM. There are 15 residues in the CDR3.

V usage is TRBV19 and J usage is TRBJ1-1; D ambiguous. V shed 4 bases and J shed 4 bases, with 13 bases lying between them. CDR3 size: 14 residues. The germline V gene encodes CDR1 LNHDA and CDR2 SQIVND (reference sequence). CDR3 in DNA: TGTGCCAGTAGTAGTCGAGGGAGTGCCACTGAAGCTTTCTTT. Translating gives CASSSRGSATEAFF. Filled out from reference TRBV19 and TRBJ1-1, the complete variable domain reads DGGITQSPKYLFRKEGQNVTLSCEQNLNHDAMYWYRQDPGQGLRLIYYSQIVNDFQKGDIAEGYSVSREKKESFPLTVTSAQKNPTAFYLCASSSRGSATEAFFGQGTRLTVV.

This clone was counted a single time. The chain uses TRBV7-3 and TRBJ2-7; 13 nucleotides agree with TRBD2. The CDR3 has 15 amino acids. Germline assignment: CDR1 SGHTA and CDR2 FQGTGA. V lost 2 bases, J lost 7 bases, and 5 bases stayed unmatched. The CDR3 DNA reads TGTGCCAGCAGCTTAGGACTAGCGGGAGTAGAGGAGCAGTACTTC. Protein sequence: CASSLGLAGVEEQYF.

The chain joins TRBV10-3 to TRBJ1-2; D gene unclear. This CDR3 is built from 13 residues. Germline V lookup: CDR1 ENHRY, CDR2 SYGVKD. V lost 0 bases and J 4 bases, leaving 6 bases between the germline ends. As DNA, the CDR3 is TGTGCCATCAGTGAGTCGGACTCCTATGGCTACACCTTC. Translated, it gives CAISESDSYGYTF.

This rearrangement joins TRBV7-8 to TRBJ2-3; 8 bases agree with TRBD1. After removal of 0 bases from V and 8 bases from J, the junction contained 7 bases not matched to a gene. Germline assignment: CDR1 SGHVS and CDR2 FQNEAQ. This CDR3 comprises 15 residues. The CDR3 DNA reads as TGTGCCAGCAGCTTAGCTGCCAGGGGGCGGGGTACGCAGTATTTT. It encodes CASSLAARGRGTQYF.

This sequence joins TRBV11-1 and TRBJ2-3; 8 bases line up with TRBD2. V lost 1 base, J lost 6 bases, and 6 bases stayed unmatched. The germline V gene encodes CDR1 SGHAT and CDR2 FQDESV (reference sequence). CDR3 length: 15 residues. CDR3 loop: CASSLVIGRADTQYF. CDR3 DNA sequence: TGTGCCAGCAGCTTAGTAATCGGGAGGGCGGATACGCAGTATTTT.

V is TRBV2 and J is TRBJ1-1, with TRBD1 matching over 10 bases. CDR1 is SNHLY, CDR2 FYNNEI, per germline. CDR3 length: 13 amino acids. J lost 3 bases, V lost 8 bases, and 3 bases had no gene match. CDR3 loop: CASGQGVDTEAFF. The CDR3 DNA reads TGTGCCAGCGGACAGGGGGTTGACACTGAAGCTTTCTTT.

V is TRBV5-1 and J is TRBJ2-7; D unresolved. The CDR3 covers 13 residues. With 4 bases removed from V and 3 bases from J, the gap between germline ends came to 11 bases. Germline V gene sequence: CDR1 SGHRS, CDR2 YFSETQ. CDR3 region: CASSIALDYEQYF. The CDR3 nucleotides are TGCGCCAGCAGCATAGCCTTAGACTACGAGCAGTACTTC. Supplemented by reference TRBV5-1 and TRBJ2-7, the full variable domain reads KAGVTQTPRYLIKTRGQQVTLSCSPISGHRSVSWYQQTPGQGLQFLFEYFSETQRNKGNFPGRFSGRQFSNSRSEMNVSTLELGDSALYLCASSIALDYEQYFGPGTRLTVT.

The V call is TRBV5-1, the J call TRBJ1-1; possibly TRBD1 for D (5 bases). CDR3 length: 14 residues. V dropped 4 bases and J dropped 0 bases, with 10 bases sitting between them. Germline CDR1 and CDR2: SGHRS and YFSETQ. This CDR3 reads CASSTGTVNTEAFF. CDR3 DNA sequence: TGCGCCAGCAGCACTGGGACGGTGAACACTGAAGCTTTCTTT.

This chain uses TRBV3-1 (or the pseudogene TRBV3-2) with TRBJ1-3, with 7 bases aligning to TRBD1. Germline V lookup: CDR1 LGHDT, CDR2 YNNKEL (reference sequence). The CDR3 has 15 amino acids. The V and J ends lost 4 bases and 1 base, in that order; junction bases with no gene match: 4. CDR3 region: CASSLSGGSGNTIYF. CDR3 DNA: TGTGCCAGCAGCCTCTCAGGGGGGTCTGGAAACACCATATATTTT.

This clone was observed a single time. The chain uses TRBV30 and TRBJ2-1; no definite D call. Germline V gives CDR1 GTSNPN, CDR2 SVGIG (reference sequence). Trimming cost V 0 bases and J 6 bases, with 0 bases left between them. CDR3 length equals 10 residues. The CDR3 DNA is TGTGCCTGGAGTGTCAATGAGCAGTTCTTC. It codes for CAWSVNEQFF.

This clone was counted once. The genes are TRBV4-1 and TRBJ2-3; TRBD2 aligns across 9 bases. Looked up from germline, CDR1 is MGHRA and CDR2 is YSYEKL. The trim removed 7 bases at V and 5 bases at J, leaving 7 bases unmatched. The CDR3 covers 14 residues. The CDR3, as DNA: TGCGCCAGCATCGGTCAGCGGGAGGTAGATACGCAGTATTTT. This encodes CASIGQREVDTQYF.

J is TRBJ2-5 and V is TRBV28; TRBD1 might be the D (5 bases). This CDR3 contains 12 residues. Trimming left V 7 bases short and J 7 bases short, with 13 bases between. Germline V gene data show CDR1 as MDHEN and CDR2 as SYDVKM. The CDR3 protein is CASNTQGGTQYF. The CDR3 DNA is TGTGCCAGCAACACGCAGGGTGGGACCCAGTACTTC.